The sequence of this TCR beta chain was determined in a study of beta chain features in type 1 diabetes. All of the sorted populations showed purity greater than 95%. The whole isolated RNA underwent reverse transcription, so sequencing captured expressed TCRB transcripts. Method: immunoSEQ multiplex PCR; TCRdb's copy keeps in-frame clones and lacks some. The data contain 430,000 or so clones, over 9.5% of them seen just once; the ten biggest clones take up 0.035% to 0.05%. CDR1 and CDR2 (germline): SEHNR, FQNEAQ (reference sequence). The CDR3 runs to 12 residues. Trimming removed 6 bases at V and 8 bases at J, with 11 bases between. This clone was seen a few times. Its antigen is not known. General study results and limits: Across all four CD4+ subsets, people with type 1 diabetes showed modestly shorter TCRB CDR3s. Naive, central memory and regulatory TCRB repertoires appeared more similar among patients than healthy donors. Patients with type 1 diabetes showed fewer VDJ junction insertions and more deletions.

This sequence was found in a woman between 18 and 29 years old in good health. The specimen was naive CD4+ T cells from blood. The V gene is TRBV7-9, the J gene TRBJ2-1; TRBD2 might be the D (5 bases). The DNA for the CDR3 is TGTGCCAGCAGTCCCTCGAGGGATGAGCAGTTCTTC. Translation: CASSPSRDEQFF.